Detailed here is one TCR beta chain. Its specificity is not known. The sample comes from a study of CXCR3-negative and CXCR3-positive naive CD8 T cells. Study-level points and caveats: Both naive subsets, CXCR3-negative and CXCR3-positive, displayed similar TRBV-TRBJ usage, unlike memory cells.

UMI labels and 5' RACE were used to prepare the TRB cDNA libraries. Following a re-call of the 5' RACE reads, TCRdb has one entry per CDR3 protein and lacks DNA. This sample's clone table lists 6,000 to 8,500 distinct CDR3 sequences. The CDR3 is made up of 16 amino acids. CDR1 and CDR2 (germline): DFQATT, SNEGSKA (reference sequence). The source of this sequence is a human donor in good health. Some clones in this sample may be carry-over from other donors' samples. The sequencing sample was made of naive CXCR3- CD8+ T cells from blood. Subset described: CD45RO-CCR7+CD27+CD95- naive CD8+ T cells lacking CXCR3 (TNR3-). The chain recombines TRBV20-1 with TRBJ2-5; TCRdb selects TRBD2, and the lack of DNA leaves this call unchecked. The CDR3 protein is CSASYRLAGVQETQYF.